This T cell receptor (beta chain) was retrieved from a study of blood T cell repertoires in COVID-19. Looking at the study overall: T cells, B-cell-depleted T cells, or PBMCs provided the cDNA or gDNA that served as material.

Germline CDR1 reads MNHEY; CDR2 reads SVGAGI. The length of the CDR3 is 13 residues. Trimming cost V 4 bases and J 6 bases; bases outside gene matches: 4. Assay used: immunoSEQ multiplex PCR; TCRdb lists only in-frame clones, some missing. The sample records some 150,000 clones, approximately 86% being singletons. Sequencing was done on a sample of peripheral blood. This sequence originates from a woman aged 70-85 years with acute or convalescent COVID-19. The rearrangement links TRBV6-5 to TRBJ1-2; 8 bases fit TRBD1. CDR3 protein: CASSFDRGNGYTF. The CDR3 coding sequence is TGTGCCAGCAGTTTTGACAGGGGTAATGGCTACACCTTC.